What follows are 21 T cell receptor beta chains derived from one specimen sequenced in a study of blood T cell repertoires in COVID-19. Here immunoSEQ multiplex PCR was the method, and the copy in TCRdb shows in-frame clones only, minus some. The table includes 55,000 or so clones, 80% to 90% detected once. The source material was peripheral blood. The receptors here all came from a man aged 35-49 years with COVID-19, enrolled during active disease.

The chain employs TRBV10-3 and TRBJ1-3; possibly TRBD1 for D (5 bases). Germline assignment: CDR1 ENHRY and CDR2 SYGVKD. Trimming left V 6 bases short and J 4 bases short, with 16 bases between. This CDR3 is 15 amino acids long. The CDR3 DNA follows: TGTGCCATCAGCGGAGGGGTAGGGGTCGGAAACACCATATATTTT. Residues: CAISGGVGVGNTIYF.

J is TRBJ2-5 and V is TRBV29-1; the D gene is possibly TRBD1 (5 bases). V shed 4 bases and J shed 0 bases, with 15 bases lying between them. Germline V gene sequence: CDR1 SQVTM, CDR2 ANQGSEA. This CDR3 is built from 15 residues. CDR3 nucleotide sequence: TGCAGCGTTGTTCGGACACCAGAGTACCAAGAGACCCAGTACTTC. Translation: CSVVRTPEYQETQYF.

To note about this clone: At one end, the junction sequence differs from germline, possibly due to a read error. The J gene is TRBJ1-1, the V gene TRBV4-1; D gene uncertain. The CDR3 is 14 residues long. CDR1 is MGHRA, CDR2 YSYEKL, per germline. The CDR3 region is CASSQGQMNTEAFF. CDR3 in DNA: TGCGCCAGCAGCCAAGGACAAATGAATACTGAAGCTTTCTTT.

This clone was counted once. V is TRBV5-1 and J is TRBJ2-7; 7 nucleotides match TRBD1. Losses at the gene ends were 4 bases for V and 7 bases for J; bases not matched to a gene: 11. The CDR3 loop spans 14 amino acids. Germline CDR1 is SGHRS and CDR2 is YFSETQ. CDR3 nucleotide sequence: TGCGCCAGCAGCAGTTGGGACAGCACGGGGGAGCAGTACTTC. The encoded protein is CASSSWDSTGEQYF.

The chain combines TRBV5-1 with TRBJ2-7; D ambiguous. Germline values: CDR1 SGHRS, CDR2 YFSETQ. CDR3 length: 13 residues. V was clipped by 2 bases and J by 3 bases, with 9 bases between them. CDR3 region: CASSLQSNYEQYF. CDR3 in DNA: TGCGCCAGCAGCTTACAGAGTAACTACGAGCAGTACTTC.

The V and J genes are TRBV19 and TRBJ1-1, with TRBD1 identical over 8 bases. Looked up from germline, CDR1 is LNHDA and CDR2 is SQIVND (reference sequence). With 5 bases clipped from V and 0 bases from J, the junction kept 5 bases outside the gene matches. CDR3 length: 15 residues. As DNA, the CDR3 is TGTGCCAGTAGTGCGACAGGGGCGATGAACACTGAAGCTTTCTTT. Protein product: CASSATGAMNTEAFF.

This chain links TRBV9 with TRBJ1-6; D unresolved. The V end was cut by 2 bases, the J end by 6 bases, with 9 bases between. Germline values: CDR1 SGDLS, CDR2 YYNGEE. This CDR3 has 14 residues. This CDR3 is CASSVGWSNSPLHF. In DNA form, the CDR3 reads TGTGCCAGCAGCGTTGGGTGGAGTAATTCACCCCTCCACTTT. Supplemented by reference TRBV9 and TRBJ1-6, the full variable domain reads DSGVTQTPKHLITATGQRVTLRCSPRSGDLSVYWYQQSLDQGLQFLIQYYNGEERAKGNILERFSAQQFPDLHSELNLSSLELGDSALYFCASSVGWSNSPLHFGNGTRLTVT.

The J gene is TRBJ1-6, the V gene TRBV5-8; no clear D gene. Germline V CDR1 and CDR2: SGHTS, YDEGEE. Deletions cut 4 bases from V and 0 bases from J, with 11 bases between. There are 16 residues in the CDR3. This chain's CDR3 is CASSPGVSSYNSPLHF. CDR3 sequence (DNA): TGTGCCAGCAGCCCGGGAGTGAGCTCCTATAATTCACCCCTCCACTTT.

V usage is TRBV7-9 and J usage is TRBJ2-3; D might be TRBD1 (5 bases). Deletions cut 5 bases from V and 6 bases from J, with 9 bases between. The CDR3 is 12 amino acids. The germline V gene has CDR1 SEHNR and CDR2 FQNEAQ (reference sequence). In DNA form, the CDR3 reads TGTGCCAGCAGCCAAGGGGTGGATACGCAGTATTTT. Its translation: CASSQGVDTQYF.

The V gene is TRBV11-3, the J gene TRBJ1-1; D unclear. There are 18 residues in the CDR3. Germline V gene lookup returns CDR1 SGHNT and CDR2 YENEEA. The V end lost 5 bases, the J end lost 1 base, and 23 bases lay between the germline ends. The CDR3 DNA is TGTGCCAGCAGCCCGACGGGAAGAGAGGAAGGTGGGAACACTGAAGCTTTCTTT. This translates into CASSPTGREEGGNTEAFF.

The chain joins TRBV19 to TRBJ1-1; the match to TRBD1 covers 11 bases. V was pared by 7 bases and J by 5 bases, with 6 bases of the junction left unmatched. This CDR3 is built from 14 residues. The germline CDR1 and CDR2 sequences are LNHDA and SQIVND (reference sequence). The chain's CDR3 is CASTGTGGRTEAFF. The CDR3 DNA follows: TGTGCCAGTACCGGGACAGGGGGACGAACTGAAGCTTTCTTT. Variable domain in full (rest from reference TRBV19 and TRBJ1-1): DGGITQSPKYLFRKEGQNVTLSCEQNLNHDAMYWYRQDPGQGLRLIYYSQIVNDFQKGDIAEGYSVSREKKESFPLTVTSAQKNPTAFYLCASTGTGGRTEAFFGQGTRLTVV.

This clone has just one count. The chain employs TRBV18 and TRBJ2-3, with 11 bases identical to TRBD2. Germline V lookup: CDR1 KGHSH, CDR2 LQKENI. V lost 0 bases and J lost 4; bases outside the gene matches: 3. The CDR3 runs to 16 residues. CDR3 region: CASSPPSGGGADTQYF. DNA for the CDR3: TGTGCCAGCTCACCACCTAGCGGGGGGGGAGCAGATACGCAGTATTTT.

The V call is TRBV2, the J call TRBJ1-4, with 9 bases that match TRBD1. Germline CDR1 and CDR2: SNHLY and FYNNEI. Germline trimming cut 6 bases from V and 7 bases from J; bases unmatched to any gene: 6. This CDR3 comprises 14 residues. CDR3 protein: CASRLGQGGEKLFF. The CDR3, as DNA: TGTGCCAGCAGGCTGGGACAGGGCGGTGAAAAACTGTTTTTT.

The CDR3 reads CAISVGGASSPLHF. CDR3 nucleotide sequence: TGTGCCATCAGTGTCGGGGGGGCGAGTTCACCCCTCCACTTT. The chain links TRBV10-3 to TRBJ1-6, with a possible D match to TRBD1 (6 bases). Trimming left V 4 bases short and J 9 bases short, with 13 bases between. Germline loops: CDR1 ENHRY, CDR2 SYGVKD. The CDR3 is 14 amino acids.

The chain has TRBV25-1 and TRBJ2-3, with a tentative D call TRBD2 (5 bases). Trimming shortened V by 1 base and J by 2 bases, and 13 bases separated the two germline ends. Germline CDR1 and CDR2: MGHDK and SYGVNS. This CDR3 has 16 amino acids. CDR3 DNA: TGTGCCAGCAGTGAATGGGAGCCGATCGCCACAGATACGCAGTATTTT. Its translation is CASSEWEPIATDTQYF.

The chain joins TRBV6-6 to TRBJ1-6; the match to TRBD1 covers 9 bases. The CDR3 has 14 amino acids. The germline V gene has CDR1 MNHNY and CDR2 SVGAGI (reference sequence). The V gene end was trimmed by 4 bases and the J gene end by 7 bases; junction bases not matched to a gene: 2. CDR3 region: CASSSGQGNSPLHF. The CDR3 DNA reads as TGTGCCAGCAGTTCCGGACAGGGGAATTCACCCCTCCACTTT.

The chain couples TRBV27 to TRBJ2-7; 11 bases are shared with TRBD2. Trimming removed 5 bases from V and 6 bases from J; junction bases left unmatched: 6. Germline CDR1 MNHEY, CDR2 SMNVEV (reference sequence). The CDR3 length is 14 residues. The DNA of the CDR3 is TGTGCCAGCAGTCCACTAGCGGGAGAGTCCGAGCAGTACTTC. Amino acids: CASSPLAGESEQYF.

The chain is built from TRBV4-2 and TRBJ2-1, with 12 nucleotides matching TRBD2. Per the germline V gene, CDR1 is LGHNA and CDR2 is YNFKEQ. The CDR3 is made up of 17 amino acids. After removal of 5 bases from V and 4 bases from J, the junction contained 9 bases not matched to a gene. The CDR3 sequence: CASSRPSGRAGYNEQFF. The DNA for the CDR3 is TGTGCCAGCAGCAGGCCTAGCGGGAGGGCTGGGTACAATGAGCAGTTCTTC.

The chain has TRBV11-3 and TRBJ2-5, with D perhaps TRBD2 (5 bases). The CDR3 extends over 16 amino acids. CDR1 and CDR2 from the germline V gene are SGHNT and YENEEA. The V end lost 6 bases, the J end lost 4 bases, and 21 bases lay between the germline ends. CDR3 coding DNA: TGTGCCAGCAGACCCCACGGGCTTTTAGAGGGAGAGACCCAGTACTTC. This translates into CASRPHGLLEGETQYF.

This chain joins TRBV27 and TRBJ2-7, with 10 nucleotides matching TRBD2. Germline loops: CDR1 MNHEY, CDR2 SMNVEV (reference sequence). Losses at the gene ends were 5 bases for V and 4 bases for J; bases not matched to a gene: 5. The CDR3 spans 14 residues. The CDR3 nucleotides read TGTGCCAGCAGTCTAACTAGCGGGGTGTACGAGCAGTACTTC. Translating it yields CASSLTSGVYEQYF.

In DNA form, the CDR3 reads TGTGCCAGCAGGTCTACAGGGGAGCAGTACTTC. Amino acid sequence: CASRSTGEQYF. This rearrangement joins TRBV6-6 to TRBJ2-7, with D perhaps TRBD1 (6 bases). V was cut by 6 bases and J by 7 bases, with 10 bases left in between. CDR1 is MNHNY, CDR2 SVGAGI, per germline (reference sequence). The CDR3 length is 11 residues.